The 32 T cell receptor beta chains below were found in one sample sequenced in a study of graft-versus-host responses after intestinal transplantation. The antigens these receptors bind are not known. Assay: immunoSEQ multiplex PCR; the TCRdb copy retains only in-frame clones and omits some. Of more than 85,000 clones listed, about 93% are singletons. Source: unstimulated CD8+ T cells sorted from spleen or lymph node cells, taken before intestinal transplant. The receptors here all came from a human donor who received an intestinal transplant.

The V call is TRBV5-1, the J call TRBJ1-1, with 7 nucleotides matching TRBD1. Looked up from germline, CDR1 is SGHRS and CDR2 is YFSETQ. The CDR3 runs 17 residues. V dropped 3 bases and J dropped 2; count of bases not matched to a gene: 13. For the CDR3, the DNA is TGCGCCAGCAGCTCCAAACGACCGGGACAGTTAAACACTGAAGCTTTCTTT. This encodes CASSSKRPGQLNTEAFF. Using reference TRBV5-1 and TRBJ1-1 for the parts outside the CDR3, the full variable domain is KAGVTQTPRYLIKTRGQQVTLSCSPISGHRSVSWYQQTPGQGLQFLFEYFSETQRNKGNFPGRFSGRQFSNSRSEMNVSTLELGDSALYLCASSSKRPGQLNTEAFFGQGTRLTVV.

The chain links TRBV27 to TRBJ2-1; 16 bases line up with TRBD2. The CDR3 loop spans 15 amino acids. J gave up 13 bases and V 6 bases, and 9 bases lay outside the gene matches. Germline-derived CDR1 and CDR2 are MNHEY and SMNVEV (reference sequence). In DNA, the CDR3 is TGTGCCAGCAGCCCTCCGGGACTAGCGGGGGGGGGTCAGTTCTTC. This sequence encodes CASSPPGLAGGGQFF.

This clone was seen more than once but under ten times. CDR3 loop: CAISGMNTEAFF. The CDR3 DNA is TGTGCCATCAGTGGTATGAACACTGAAGCTTTCTTT. The chain employs TRBV10-3 and TRBJ1-1; D remains ambiguous. CDR3 size: 12 residues. V shed 4 bases and J shed 0 bases, with 3 bases lying between them. Germline CDR1 and CDR2: ENHRY and SYGVKD.

J is TRBJ2-1 and V is TRBV5-4, with 11 bases matching TRBD2. In germline, CDR1 is SGHNT, CDR2 YYREEE (reference sequence). The CDR3 contains 16 residues. The trim removed 4 bases at V and 2 bases at J, leaving 5 bases unmatched. This chain's CDR3 is CASSQGLAETYNEQFF. In DNA form, the CDR3 reads TGTGCCAGCAGCCAGGGACTAGCGGAGACCTACAATGAGCAGTTCTTC. The full variable domain, in which reference TRBV5-4 and TRBJ2-1 provide the parts outside the CDR3, is ETGVTQSPTHLIKTRGQQVTLRCSSQSGHNTVSWYQQALGQGPQFIFQYYREEENGRGNFPPRFSGLQFPNYSSELNVNALELDDSALYLCASSQGLAETYNEQFFGPGTRLTVL.

The sample holds one count of this clone. The V gene is TRBV14, the J gene TRBJ2-1; 15 bases line up with TRBD2. Germline trimming cut 0 bases from V and 4 bases from J; bases unmatched to any gene: 10. Germline V gene lookup returns CDR1 SGHDN and CDR2 FVKESK. The CDR3 has 20 residues. CDR3 in amino acids: CASSQDQGTSGGYLYNEQFF. CDR3 sequence (DNA): TGTGCCAGCAGCCAAGATCAGGGGACTAGCGGGGGGTATCTGTACAATGAGCAGTTCTTC.

The V call is TRBV7-2, the J call TRBJ1-4; 9 bases are shared with TRBD1. The CDR3 is 14 amino acids. The ends lost 3 bases at V and 7 bases at J; junction bases unmatched: 3. CDR1 is SGHTA, CDR2 FQGNSA, per germline. The CDR3 protein is CASSLTGGGEKLFF. The CDR3 coding sequence is TGTGCCAGCAGCTTGACAGGGGGTGGTGAAAAACTGTTTTTT.

The chain couples TRBV27 to TRBJ1-1; D ambiguous. V lost 5 bases and J lost 1, with 8 bases in between. From germline, CDR1 is MNHEY and CDR2 SMNVEV (reference sequence). This CDR3 is built from 13 residues. The CDR3 sequence: CASSGHPNTEAFF. In DNA, the CDR3 is TGTGCCAGCAGTGGCCACCCGAACACTGAAGCTTTCTTT.

The gene calls are TRBV5-6 and TRBJ2-3, with D maybe TRBD1 (6 bases). With 2 bases removed from V and 2 bases from J, the gap between germline ends came to 15 bases. The CDR3 length is 16 residues. Germline loops: CDR1 SGHDT, CDR2 YYEEEE. The CDR3 region has the DNA TGTGCCAGCAGCTTCAGTGGAGCAGGGGACACAGATACGCAGTATTTT. Protein: CASSFSGAGDTDTQYF.

The CDR3 spells CASSHPEGTADTQYF. In DNA form, the CDR3 reads TGCGCCAGCAGCCATCCCGAAGGGACAGCAGATACGCAGTATTTT. The V gene is TRBV4-1, the J gene TRBJ2-3; 7 bases agree with TRBD1. The germline V gene has CDR1 MGHRA and CDR2 YSYEKL. CDR3 length: 15 amino acids. Trimming at V came to 3 bases and at J to 4 bases, leaving 7 bases not matched to a gene.

The rearrangement links TRBV4-3 to TRBJ2-2; 11 bases line up with TRBD2. V dropped 0 bases and J dropped 9; count of bases not matched to a gene: 9. Looked up from germline, CDR1 is LGHNA and CDR2 is YSLEER. There are 17 residues in the CDR3. CDR3 residues: CASSQDLGSGGAWELFF. In nucleotides, the CDR3 is TGCGCCAGCAGCCAAGATCTAGGTAGCGGGGGGGCCTGGGAGCTGTTTTTT.

This clone was recorded only once. The V gene is TRBV9, the J gene TRBJ2-3, with 8 positions matching TRBD1. Germline V CDR1 and CDR2: SGDLS, YYNGEE. The CDR3 sequence is 18 residues long. With V trimmed by 4 bases and J by 3 bases, 16 bases remained unmatched. CDR3 nucleotides: TGTGCCAGCAGCCCGGGGGACAGGCGGCCTAGAACTACAGATACGCAGTATTTT. Translation: CASSPGDRRPRTTDTQYF. Supplemented by reference TRBV9 and TRBJ2-3, the full variable domain reads DSGVTQTPKHLITATGQRVTLRCSPRSGDLSVYWYQQSLDQGLQFLIQYYNGEERAKGNILERFSAQQFPDLHSELNLSSLELGDSALYFCASSPGDRRPRTTDTQYFGPGTRLTVL.

This clone showed up just once. The V gene is TRBV27, the J gene TRBJ2-2; D is undetermined. The CDR3 has 12 amino acids. V was shortened by 5 bases and J by 6 bases, with 7 bases between the two germline ends. The germline V gene has CDR1 MNHEY and CDR2 SMNVEV (reference sequence). In nucleotides, the CDR3 is TGTGCCAGCAGTCTAATGGCCGGGGAGCTGTTTTTT. It specifies CASSLMAGELFF.

In this sample, this clone turned up a few times. The chain couples TRBV6-1 to TRBJ1-1; 8 bases are a match to TRBD1. Germline lookup yields CDR1 MNHNS and CDR2 SASEGT. Trimming removed 8 bases from V and 5 bases from J; junction bases left unmatched: 4. The CDR3 sequence is 12 residues long. CDR3 sequence reads: CASRQGRTEAFF. Here the CDR3 DNA reads TGTGCCAGCCGACAGGGGAGGACTGAAGCTTTCTTT.

The rearrangement joins TRBV11-3 to TRBJ1-4; the D is unclear. V was shortened by 7 bases and J by 0 bases, with 18 bases between the two germline ends. This CDR3 is built from 17 residues. Germline V gene data show CDR1 as SGHNT and CDR2 as YENEEA. The CDR3 protein is CASTKNLEGATNEKLFF. The CDR3, as DNA: TGTGCCAGCACCAAAAACTTGGAGGGAGCAACTAATGAAAAACTGTTTTTT.

This chain links TRBV4-3 with TRBJ1-1; perhaps TRBD1 as D (6 bases). CDR3 length: 14 residues. Germline values: CDR1 LGHNA, CDR2 YSLEER. V was clipped by 2 bases and J by 5 bases, with 12 bases between them. CDR3 sequence: CASSQMGGGTEAFF. CDR3 nucleotides: TGCGCCAGCAGCCAAATGGGAGGGGGTACTGAAGCTTTCTTT.

The chain uses TRBV19 and TRBJ1-2; TRBD1 matches at 11 bases. This CDR3 is built from 15 residues. Germline V lookup: CDR1 LNHDA, CDR2 SQIVND (reference sequence). With V trimmed by 5 bases and J by 8 bases, 10 bases remained unmatched. Here the CDR3 reads CASSSMGQGGNGYTF. As DNA, the CDR3 is TGTGCCAGTAGTTCAATGGGACAGGGGGGGAACGGCTACACCTTC.

The rearrangement uses TRBV4-1 and TRBJ1-2; D might be TRBD1 (6 bases). The CDR3 loop spans 17 amino acids. The germline CDR1 and CDR2 sequences are MGHRA and YSYEKL. Trimming took off 0 bases at V and 7 bases at J, with 21 bases between the two ends. CDR3 sequence: CASSQERGLMGAGGYTF. The CDR3 nucleotides are TGCGCCAGCAGCCAAGAAAGGGGCTTGATGGGGGCGGGTGGCTACACCTTC.

A word on this clone: A junction end diverges from the germline sequence, so it may reflect a read error. Other DNA sequences in the sample encode the same CDR3. The rearrangement links TRBV19 to TRBJ2-5, with 9 nucleotides matching TRBD2. The germline V gene has CDR1 LNHDA and CDR2 SQIVND (reference sequence). The CDR3 is 16 amino acids. CDR3 residues: CASSMGLATPEETQYF. The CDR3, as DNA: TGTGCCAGCAGTATGGGACTAGCCACGCCTGAAGAGACCCAGTACTTC. Full variable domain (missing parts from reference TRBV19 and TRBJ2-5): DGGITQSPKYLFRKEGQNVTLSCEQNLNHDAMYWYRQDPGQGLRLIYYSQIVNDFQKGDIAEGYSVSREKKESFPLTVTSAQKNPTAFYLCASSMGLATPEETQYFGPGTRLLVL.

This chain links TRBV30 with TRBJ1-1; TRBD1 matches at 7 bases. Germline V lookup: CDR1 GTSNPN, CDR2 SVGIG (reference sequence). With V trimmed by 7 bases and J by 7 bases, 12 bases remained unmatched. The CDR3 is 13 residues long. The CDR3 coding sequence is TGTGCCTCATCTCCTGGGACAGCCTATGAAGCTTTCTTT. The encoded protein is CASSPGTAYEAFF.

Concerning this clone: A read error may account for a junction end that differs from germline. The genes are TRBV16 and TRBJ2-1, with a weak D call TRBD2 (5 bases). Germline V gene data show CDR1 as KGHSY and CDR2 as FQNENV. There are 16 residues in the CDR3. The CDR3 DNA follows: TGTGTCAGCAGCCAATATGACCTTTACAGCGGCAATGAGCAGTTCTTC. It specifies CVSSQYDLYSGNEQFF. Complete variable domain (other parts from reference TRBV16 and TRBJ2-1): GEEVAQTPKHLVRGEGQKAKLYCAPIKGHSYVFWYQQVLKNEFKFLISFQNENVFDETGMPKERFSAKCLPNSPCSLEIQATKLEDSAVYFCVSSQYDLYSGNEQFFGPGTRLTVL.

The CDR3 reads CASSLTGGNEKLFF. The CDR3 DNA reads TGTGCCAGCAGCTTGACAGGGGGCAACGAAAAACTGTTTTTT. The rearrangement joins TRBV7-2 to TRBJ1-4; 10 nucleotides align to TRBD1. This CDR3 has 14 amino acids. Germline CDR1 is SGHTA and CDR2 is FQGNSA. The J segment lost 8 bases and the V segment lost 3 bases, leaving 3 bases of the junction unmatched.

The chain links TRBV7-9 to TRBJ2-3; D might be TRBD2 (5 bases). V was pared by 7 bases and J by 3 bases, with 17 bases between. CDR3 length: 15 residues. Germline V CDR1 and CDR2: SEHNR, FQNEAQ (reference sequence). In nucleotides, the CDR3 is TGTGCCAGCACCCCTTTGAGGGTTGGGACAGATACGCAGTATTTT. Translation gives CASTPLRVGTDTQYF.

This clone has only a few counts. The chain links TRBV6-1 to TRBJ2-7, with 8 bases identical to TRBD1. CDR3 length: 14 amino acids. Trimming cost V 4 bases and J 5 bases; bases outside gene matches: 7. Germline V gives CDR1 MNHNS, CDR2 SASEGT. The CDR3 is CASSVNPGGHEQYF. For the CDR3, the DNA is TGTGCCAGCAGTGTAAACCCAGGGGGCCACGAGCAGTACTTC.

V gene TRBV6-5 combines with J gene TRBJ1-1, with a weak D call TRBD1 (5 bases). The CDR3 has 14 residues. CDR1 MNHEY and CDR2 SVGAGI come from the germline V gene. Trimming took 5 bases from V and 2 from J, leaving 12 bases between them. The CDR3 region is CASSHTRDNTEAFF. The DNA for the CDR3 is TGTGCCAGCAGTCATACCAGGGATAACACTGAAGCTTTCTTT.

This chain uses TRBV11-3 with TRBJ2-1, with TRBD2 identical over 7 bases. Germline V gene lookup returns CDR1 SGHNT and CDR2 YENEEA. After removal of 2 bases from V and 7 bases from J, the junction contained 5 bases not matched to a gene. The CDR3 is made up of 14 amino acids. CDR3 DNA sequence: TGTGCCAGCAGCTTACCGGGACTATATAATGAGCAGTTCTTC. This encodes CASSLPGLYNEQFF.

A remark on this clone: The same CDR3 arises from other DNA sequences in this sample as well. The chain combines TRBV6-5 with TRBJ2-7; TRBD1 matches at 7 bases. The germline gives CDR1 MNHEY, CDR2 SVGAGI. This CDR3 has 14 amino acids. V gave up 2 bases and J gave up 2 bases; unmatched junction bases: 3. CDR3 coding DNA: TGTGCCAGCAGTTACGCAGGGGGAGCCTACGAGCAGTACTTC. It specifies CASSYAGGAYEQYF.

This chain connects TRBV7-9 to TRBJ1-1; the D gene is possibly TRBD1 (5 bases). V was cut by 5 bases and J by 4 bases, with 17 bases left in between. The CDR3 has 15 residues. CDR1 is SEHNR and CDR2 is FQNEAQ in the germline V gene (reference sequence). The CDR3 loop reads CASSHGGGIGTEAFF. In DNA, the CDR3 is TGTGCCAGCAGCCATGGGGGGGGTATAGGCACTGAAGCTTTCTTT.

The V and J genes are TRBV27 and TRBJ1-5; 12 bases match TRBD1. CDR3 length: 14 residues. Unmatched junction bases numbered 7, after V lost 10 bases and J lost 6 bases. Germline V gene data show CDR1 as MNHEY and CDR2 as SMNVEV (reference sequence). CDR3 DNA sequence: TGTGCCACCAGGGACAGGGGGCAAGGTCAGCCCCAGCATTTT. This translates into CATRDRGQGQPQHF.

The rearrangement joins TRBV5-4 to TRBJ2-5; weak D call: TRBD2 (6 bases). The germline V gene has CDR1 SGHNT and CDR2 YYREEE (reference sequence). V was trimmed by 0 bases and J by 1 base, leaving 16 bases between them. The CDR3 sequence is 17 residues long. CDR3 amino acids: CASSLGGIGDFQETQYF. The CDR3 bases are TGTGCCAGCAGCTTGGGAGGGATAGGGGACTTCCAAGAGACCCAGTACTTC.

The chain is built from TRBV7-9 and TRBJ2-3, with D possibly TRBD2 on 5 matching bases. Trimming shortened V by 11 bases and J by 4 bases, and 22 bases separated the two germline ends. CDR1 SEHNR and CDR2 FQNEAQ come from the germline V gene (reference sequence). This CDR3 is built from 15 residues. CDR3 DNA sequence: TGTGCCGCTCGAAGGGTGCGGGCCCGGGCAGATACGCAGTATTTT. Translating it yields CAARRVRARADTQYF. Supplemented by reference TRBV7-9 and TRBJ2-3, the full variable domain reads DTGVSQNPRHKITKRGQNVTFRCDPISEHNRLYWYRQTLGQGPEFLTYFQNEAQLEKSRLLSDRFSAERPKGSFSTLEIQRTEQGDSAMYLCAARRVRARADTQYFGPGTRLTVL.

V gene TRBV10-2 combines with J gene TRBJ2-7; 10 bases match TRBD2. This CDR3 is 14 amino acids long. CDR1 WSHSY and CDR2 SAAADI come from the germline V gene. The J segment lost 6 bases and the V segment lost 2 bases, leaving 4 bases of the junction unmatched. The CDR3 DNA sequence: TGCGCCAGCAGTGAGATGGCTAGCGGGGGCGAGCAGTACTTC. Amino acid sequence: CASSEMASGGEQYF.

A single count supports this clone. The chain employs TRBV6-5 and TRBJ2-4; 9 bases line up with TRBD1. Germline CDR1 MNHEY, CDR2 SVGAGI. Trimming took 7 bases from V and 3 from J; bases not matched to a gene: 7. The CDR3 consists of 15 residues. CDR3 sequence reads: CASNPSTGGKNIQYF. In nucleotides, the CDR3 is TGTGCCAGCAATCCCTCGACAGGGGGCAAAAACATTCAGTACTTC.